Listed below are T cell receptor beta chains from one sample, sequenced in a study of control samples from healthy donors and cancer patients. This table comes from immunoSEQ multiplex PCR, and its TCRdb copy is limited to in-frame clones, with some not included. The sample includes approximately 230,000 clones, about 80% of them seen just once. Sequencing was done on a sample of PBMCs. The receptor set was obtained from an older woman with lung cancer. The conserved cysteine and the conserved F or W are not part of the CDR3 here. Each record gives: CDR3 length, V gene, J gene, CDR3 protein.

len: 12; v_gene: TRBV3-1/TRBV3-2; j_gene: TRBJ2-1; CDR3aa: ASSHGLAGNEQF
len: 11; v_gene: TRBV27; j_gene: TRBJ2-5; CDR3aa: ASSFGELGTQY
len: 16; v_gene: TRBV7-2; j_gene: TRBJ2-1; CDR3aa: ASSRGRLAGGLFNEQF
len: 13; v_gene: TRBV6-6; j_gene: TRBJ1-3; CDR3aa: ASSRPGASGNTIY
len: 15; v_gene: TRBV27; j_gene: TRBJ2-7; CDR3aa: ASSKFAWSGDSYEQY
len: 11; v_gene: TRBV5-1; j_gene: TRBJ1-3; CDR3aa: ASSLAYGNTIY
len: 11; v_gene: TRBV19; j_gene: TRBJ1-6; CDR3aa: ASSLAFGSPLH
len: 13; v_gene: TRBV7-2; j_gene: TRBJ2-7; CDR3aa: ASSLTVSGTYEQY
len: 12; v_gene: TRBV9; j_gene: TRBJ2-6; CDR3aa: ASGLYSGANVLT
len: 10; v_gene: TRBV19; j_gene: TRBJ1-2; CDR3aa: ASSIVDYGYT
len: 13; v_gene: TRBV19; j_gene: TRBJ1-4; CDR3aa: ASSIDLGRPEKLF
len: 14; v_gene: TRBV28; j_gene: TRBJ2-1; CDR3aa: ASSGMTSGSKNEQF
len: 12; v_gene: TRBV5-1; j_gene: TRBJ2-1; CDR3aa: ASSLAGLSNEQF
len: 13; v_gene: TRBV25-1; j_gene: TRBJ2-7; CDR3aa: ASSEEGRTPYEQY
len: 12; v_gene: TRBV29-1; j_gene: TRBJ1-1; CDR3aa: SVEGQARNTEAF
len: 13; v_gene: TRBV18; j_gene: TRBJ1-5; CDR3aa: ASSPGQGANQPQH
len: 13; v_gene: TRBV9; j_gene: TRBJ2-7; CDR3aa: ASSVEGVTPVEQY
len: 14; v_gene: TRBV4-2; j_gene: TRBJ2-4; CDR3aa: ASSQDRGLARGIQY
len: 10; v_gene: TRBV12-3/TRBV12-4; j_gene: TRBJ2-1; CDR3aa: ASSLTSGREF
len: 13; v_gene: TRBV7-3; j_gene: TRBJ2-1; CDR3aa: ASSPGTSGRYEQF
len: 15; v_gene: TRBV4-2; j_gene: TRBJ2-5; CDR3aa: ASSQRTAGGPQETQY
len: 12; v_gene: TRBV29-1; j_gene: TRBJ2-2; CDR3aa: SVPGRKNTGELF
len: 11; v_gene: TRBV11-2; j_gene: TRBJ1-1; CDR3aa: ASSLAGNTEAF
len: 10; v_gene: TRBV12-3/TRBV12-4; j_gene: TRBJ1-1; CDR3aa: ASSFSASQAF
len: 14; v_gene: TRBV7-6; j_gene: TRBJ2-5; CDR3aa: ASSSRGGGARETQY
len: 16; v_gene: TRBV5-1; j_gene: TRBJ2-3; CDR3aa: ASSLSGRGVLRTDTQY
len: 11; v_gene: TRBV6-1; j_gene: TRBJ1-5; CDR3aa: ASSESSDQPQH
len: 14; v_gene: TRBV4-2; j_gene: TRBJ2-2; CDR3aa: ASSRVVVTNTGELF
len: 12; v_gene: TRBV19; j_gene: TRBJ2-1; CDR3aa: ASRRPGGSNEQF
len: 14; v_gene: TRBV19; j_gene: TRBJ2-1; CDR3aa: ASSIGASSSYNEQF
len: 11; v_gene: TRBV4-1; j_gene: TRBJ1-4; CDR3aa: ASRRGYNEKLF
len: 14; v_gene: TRBV7-8; j_gene: TRBJ1-2; CDR3aa: ASSRTSTGSIYGYT
len: 16; v_gene: TRBV5-4; j_gene: TRBJ2-3; CDR3aa: ASTPPGTGGSGTDTQY
len: 12; v_gene: TRBV7-2; j_gene: TRBJ1-2; CDR3aa: ASSLPGVSYGYT
len: 13; v_gene: TRBV11-3; j_gene: TRBJ2-1; CDR3aa: ASSLGPSSYNEQF
len: 10; v_gene: TRBV29-1; j_gene: TRBJ1-2; CDR3aa: SAKGQNYGYT
len: 15; v_gene: TRBV6-6; j_gene: TRBJ1-3; CDR3aa: ASSRSGATYSGNTIY
len: 14; v_gene: TRBV7-9; j_gene: TRBJ2-3; CDR3aa: ASSSSGQGIRDTQY
len: 13; v_gene: TRBV3-1/TRBV3-2; j_gene: TRBJ1-1; CDR3aa: ASSPLQDLNTEAF
len: 11; v_gene: TRBV6-1; j_gene: TRBJ2-5; CDR3aa: ASSESPRETQY
len: 12; v_gene: TRBV3-1/TRBV3-2; j_gene: TRBJ2-5; CDR3aa: ASSRDRVQETQY
len: 10; v_gene: TRBV5-1; j_gene: TRBJ2-7; CDR3aa: ASSAVFDEQY
len: 15; v_gene: TRBV15; j_gene: TRBJ1-1; CDR3aa: ATSRVPTGTGATEAF
len: 11; v_gene: TRBV5-1; j_gene: TRBJ1-1; CDR3aa: ASSFRQNTEAF
len: 11; v_gene: TRBV9; j_gene: TRBJ2-5; CDR3aa: ASSVFGVETQY
len: 15; v_gene: TRBV6-1; j_gene: TRBJ2-6; CDR3aa: ASSERWAGTGANVLT
len: 11; v_gene: TRBV27; j_gene: TRBJ2-7; CDR3aa: ASRGTVQYEQY
len: 11; v_gene: TRBV27; j_gene: TRBJ2-1; CDR3aa: ASRARGPNEQF
len: 12; v_gene: TRBV28; j_gene: TRBJ2-1; CDR3aa: ASRASGRANEQF
len: 11; v_gene: TRBV20-1; j_gene: TRBJ1-4; CDR3aa: SASQGADEKLF